The 9 T cell receptor beta chains listed next were all sequenced from one sample in a study of T-cell reconstitution after alpha-beta-depleted transplantation in children. Construction of the TCRbeta library involved unique molecular identifiers. TCRdb itself ran the PCR reads through MiXCR, one entry per CDR3 protein. The sample has under 750,000 distinct CDR3 sequences, around 23% seen once; the top ten hold less than 15%. The sequencing here drew on PBMCs, mostly from graft donor cells, taken 360 days after TCRalphabeta/CD19-depleted stem cell transplant. The receptor set was obtained from a boy in the first two years of life who had a stem cell transplant for acute myeloid leukemia, so the T cells may come from the graft donor.

The sample holds a few counts of this clonotype. The J gene is TRBJ2-7, the V gene TRBV5-1; TRBD1 or TRBD2 may be the D gene (5 bases each). There are 14 residues in the CDR3. Germline V gives CDR1 SGHRS, CDR2 YFSETQ. The V gene lost 4 bases and the J gene lost 1 base, with 12 bases spanning the gap. The CDR3 DNA follows: TGCGCCAGCAGCATTGGGGGAGCTTCCTACGAGCAGTACTTC. This encodes CASSIGGASYEQYF.

This clonotype was seen repeatedly, ten times or more. V and J are TRBV7-2 and TRBJ2-3, with D tentatively TRBD2 (5 bases). CDR1 and CDR2 from the germline V gene are SGHTA and FQGNSA. Trimming cost V 4 bases and J 2 bases, with 19 bases left between them. CDR3 size: 17 residues. The CDR3 DNA is TGTGCCAGCAGCTCCCAGAGAGGGAACGGCCCCACAGATACGCAGTATTTT. Its translation is CASSSQRGNGPTDTQYF.

The chain couples TRBV6-5 to TRBJ1-1; tentatively, D is TRBD1 (6 bases). Per germline, CDR1 MNHEY and CDR2 SVGAGI. Trimming removed 1 base at V and 5 bases at J, with 14 bases between. This CDR3 has 15 residues. The CDR3 nucleotides are TGTGCCAGCAGTTACTTAAAGGGGGGCGGAACTGAAGCTTTCTTT. Its protein is CASSYLKGGGTEAFF.

This chain links TRBV12-3 or TRBV12-4 with TRBJ1-5; TRBD1 is a possible D gene (5 bases). The CDR3 consists of 13 residues. The V end was cut by 6 bases, the J end by 5 bases, with 11 bases between. Written as DNA, the CDR3 is TGTGCCAGCAGAAGGGTGGGGCATCAGCCCCAGCATTTT. This translates into CASRRVGHQPQHF.

This clonotype appeared many times. The chain carries TRBV20-1 and TRBJ2-1, with TRBD2 matching over 12 bases. With V trimmed by 3 bases and J by 6 bases, 15 bases remained unmatched. CDR1 DFQATT and CDR2 SNEGSKA come from the germline V gene (reference sequence). The CDR3 totals 18 residues. CDR3 protein: CSASVASGGATLGNEQFF. The CDR3 DNA sequence: TGCAGTGCTAGTGTGGCTAGCGGGGGGGCTACACTAGGCAATGAGCAGTTCTTC.

The chain recombines TRBV29-1 with TRBJ2-3, with TRBD2 matching 12 bases. Germline trimming cut 0 bases from V and 5 bases from J; bases unmatched to any gene: 6. The CDR3 has 16 amino acids. Germline V lookup: CDR1 SQVTM, CDR2 ANQGSEA. CDR3 amino acids: CSVEEETSGGIDTQYF. The DNA of the CDR3 is TGCAGCGTTGAAGAGGAGACTAGCGGGGGTATAGATACGCAGTATTTT.

This clonotype was picked up many times. The rearrangement joins TRBV7-9 to TRBJ2-5; the D gene is possibly TRBD1 (5 bases). This CDR3 is built from 15 residues. V was cut by 1 base and J by 1 base, with 10 bases left in between. The germline V gene encodes CDR1 SEHNR and CDR2 FQNEAQ (reference sequence). The DNA for the CDR3 is TGTGCCAGCAGCTTAGATTCAGACAGCCAAGAGACCCAGTACTTC. Its protein product is CASSLDSDSQETQYF.

The sample holds a few counts of this clonotype. V is TRBV4-2 and J is TRBJ2-5; D ambiguous. CDR3 length: 15 amino acids. Germline CDR1 reads LGHNA; CDR2 reads YNFKEQ. Trimming left V 1 base short and J 5 bases short, with 14 bases between. The CDR3 here is CASSQVWAYEETQYF. The CDR3 DNA reads TGTGCCAGCAGCCAAGTCTGGGCCTACGAGGAGACCCAGTACTTC.

The rearrangement joins TRBV20-1 to TRBJ1-5; 9 bases fit TRBD1. Trimming cost V 3 bases and J 3 bases; bases outside gene matches: 6. This CDR3 is 15 amino acids long. CDR1 DFQATT and CDR2 SNEGSKA come from the germline V gene (reference sequence). Written as DNA, the CDR3 is TGCAGTGCTAGCGGGGACAGGGAGGACAATCAGCCCCAGCATTTT. Protein: CSASGDREDNQPQHF.